The clone carrying this TCR beta chain was seen repeatedly, ten times or more. These data are taken from a study of neurological immune-mediated disorders. The length of the CDR3 is 12 residues. Trimming stripped 4 bases from V and 4 bases from J, with 5 bases between. Germline lookup yields CDR1 MNHNY and CDR2 SVGAGI (reference sequence). The cDNA was generated through 5'RACE incorporating 10-nucleotide random UMIs. TCRdb processed the 5' RACE reads anew with MiXCR; each CDR3 protein has one entry. The table lists tens of thousands of distinct CDR3 sequences, under 9.5% of them singletons, with about 4% in the top ten.

The specimen sequenced was PBMCs. This clonotype was sampled from a woman aged 35 to 49 in good health. The chain has TRBV6-6 and TRBJ1-5; no clear D gene. The CDR3 DNA sequence: TGTGCCAGCAGTTTTGAAAATCAGCCCCAGCATTTT. It translates to CASSFENQPQHF.